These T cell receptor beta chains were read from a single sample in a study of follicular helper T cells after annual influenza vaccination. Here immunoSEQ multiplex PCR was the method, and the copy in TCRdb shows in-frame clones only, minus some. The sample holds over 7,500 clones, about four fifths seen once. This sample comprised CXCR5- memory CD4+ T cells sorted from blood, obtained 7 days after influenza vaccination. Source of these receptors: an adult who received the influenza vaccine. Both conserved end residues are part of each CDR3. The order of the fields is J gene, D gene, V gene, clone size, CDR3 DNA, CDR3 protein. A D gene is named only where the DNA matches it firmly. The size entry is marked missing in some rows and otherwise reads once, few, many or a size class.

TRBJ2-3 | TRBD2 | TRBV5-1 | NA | TGCGCCAGCAGCCCCGGGGGGGGAAGCACAGATACGCAGTATTTT | CASSPGGGSTDTQYF
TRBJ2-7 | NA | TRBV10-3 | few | TGTGCCATCAGTGGTCAGGAAAGATACGAGCAGTACTTC | CAISGQERYEQYF
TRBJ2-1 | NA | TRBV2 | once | TGTGCCAGCAGCGATCCCGGACAAAAGGCGGTCGAGCAGTTCTTC | CASSDPGQKAVEQFF
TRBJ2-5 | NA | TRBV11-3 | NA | TGTGCCAGCAGCTTAGCAGAGCAAGAGACCCAGTACTTC | CASSLAEQETQYF
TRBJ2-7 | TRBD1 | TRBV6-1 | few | TGTGCCAGCAGAGATGACAGGGACGAGCAGTACTTC | CASRDDRDEQYF
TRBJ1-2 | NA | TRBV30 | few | TGTGCCTGGAGTGTACGGCGGGGGCCTCCTAACTACACCTTC | CAWSVRRGPPNYTF
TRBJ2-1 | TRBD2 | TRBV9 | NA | TGTGCCAGCAGCTCCCGACTAGCGGGGGATGAGCAGTTCTTC | CASSSRLAGDEQFF
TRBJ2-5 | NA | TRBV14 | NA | TGTGCCAGCAGCCAGACCAGGGGGACTCAAGAGACCCAGTACTTC | CASSQTRGTQETQYF
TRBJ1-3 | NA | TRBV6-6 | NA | TGTGCCAGCAGTTACGGGCAGTACGGAAACACCATATATTTT | CASSYGQYGNTIYF
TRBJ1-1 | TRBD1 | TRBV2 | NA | TGTGCCAGCAGTGAATCCACAGGGGCCGTGAACACTGAAGCTTTCTTT | CASSESTGAVNTEAFF
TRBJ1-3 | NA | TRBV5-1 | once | TGCGCCAGCAGCTTCGGAATGGGAAACACCATATATTTT | CASSFGMGNTIYF
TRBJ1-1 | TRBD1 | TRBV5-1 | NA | TGCGCCAGCAGCAGGGGACAGACGGACACTGAAGCTTTCTTT | CASSRGQTDTEAFF
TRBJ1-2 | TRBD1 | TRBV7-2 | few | TGTGCCAGCAGCACGGGACAGGGGAACTATGGCTACACCTTC | CASSTGQGNYGYTF
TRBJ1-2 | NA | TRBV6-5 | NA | TGTGCCAGCACTTCGCGTCGAAACTATGGCTACACCTTC | CASTSRRNYGYTF
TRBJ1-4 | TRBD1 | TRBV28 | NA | TGTGCCAGCAGTTTACCCGGGGACAGTCTTGAAAAACTGTTTTTT | CASSLPGDSLEKLFF
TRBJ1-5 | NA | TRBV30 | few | TGTGCCTGGAGTGCAGGGGGCAATCAGCCCCAGCATTTT | CAWSAGGNQPQHF
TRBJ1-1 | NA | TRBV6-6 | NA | TGTGCCAGCAGTCCCCCCACGGAAAGGAACACTGAAGCTTTCTTT | CASSPPTERNTEAFF
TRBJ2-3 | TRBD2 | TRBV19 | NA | TGTGCCAGTGCAAAGTCGGGGACTAGCGGGGGGAGTAGGGATACGCAGTATTTT | CASAKSGTSGGSRDTQYF
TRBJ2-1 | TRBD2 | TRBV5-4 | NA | TGTGCCAGCAGCCAGGCTAGCGGTAACTACAATGAGCAGTTCTTC | CASSQASGNYNEQFF
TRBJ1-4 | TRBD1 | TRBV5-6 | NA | TGTGCCAGCAGCTTGTTTAGATTTCGGGGGACAGAGAATGAAAAACTGTTTTTT | CASSLFRFRGTENEKLFF
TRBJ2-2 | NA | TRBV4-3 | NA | TGCGCCAGCAGCCCTGTAGGGCCTAACACCGGGGAGCTGTTTTTT | CASSPVGPNTGELFF
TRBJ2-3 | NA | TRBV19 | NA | TGTGCCAGTAGTTCCCTCCGGGACGGCTCACCAGATACGCAGTATTTT | CASSSLRDGSPDTQYF
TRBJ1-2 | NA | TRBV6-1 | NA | TGTGCCAGCAGTGACAGGGGATATGGCTACACCTTC | CASSDRGYGYTF
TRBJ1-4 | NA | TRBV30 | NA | TGTGCCTGGAGTTTAGGGAGCACTAATGAAAAACTGTTTTTT | CAWSLGSTNEKLFF
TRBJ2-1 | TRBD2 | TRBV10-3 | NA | TGTGCCATTCAGAGGCTAGCGGGAGGGTTATTTGGGCCGGGGGACCACAATGAGCAGTTCTTC | CAIQRLAGGLFGPGDHNEQFF
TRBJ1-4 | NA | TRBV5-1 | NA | TGCGCCAGCAGCTGGGGGACGTTGGGAACTAATGAAAAACTGTTTTTT | CASSWGTLGTNEKLFF
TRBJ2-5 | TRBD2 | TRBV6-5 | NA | TGTGCCAGCAGTTCCCCTCTAGCGGGAGGGCGGGAGACCCAGTACTTC | CASSSPLAGGRETQYF
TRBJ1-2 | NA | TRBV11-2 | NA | TGTGCCAGCAGCTTAACCGGACGGACCTATGGCTACACCTTC | CASSLTGRTYGYTF
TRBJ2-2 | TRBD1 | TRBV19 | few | TGTGCCAGTAGTATGCGGGACAGGGGGACCGGGGAGCTGTTTTTT | CASSMRDRGTGELFF
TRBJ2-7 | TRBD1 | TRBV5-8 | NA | TGTGCCAGCAGCTGGGACAGGGCCCCCTACGAGCAGTACTTC | CASSWDRAPYEQYF
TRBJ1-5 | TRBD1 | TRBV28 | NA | TGTGCCAGCAGACAGGGGCATAAGGAGCCCCAGCATTTT | CASRQGHKEPQHF
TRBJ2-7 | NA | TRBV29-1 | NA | TGCAGCGGCGGTGGGGGCGCCTACGAGCAGTACTTC | CSGGGGAYEQYF
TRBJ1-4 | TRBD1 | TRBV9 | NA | TGTGCCAGCAGCCCTCGGACAGGGGGCCTCGCTAATGAAAAACTGTTTTTT | CASSPRTGGLANEKLFF
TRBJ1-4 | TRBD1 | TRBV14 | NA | TGTGCCAGCAGCCCGGACAGGGGTAATGAAAAACTGTTTTTT | CASSPDRGNEKLFF
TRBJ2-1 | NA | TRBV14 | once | TGTGCCAGCAGCCAAGGCATGGGCTCCTACAATGAGCAGTTCTTC | CASSQGMGSYNEQFF
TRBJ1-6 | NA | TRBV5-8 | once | TGTGCCAGCAGCTTGTTTGCGGGGGACTCACCCCTCCACTTT | CASSLFAGDSPLHF
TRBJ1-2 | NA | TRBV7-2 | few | TGTGCCAGCAGCTTAGGCCGGACCTATGGCTACACCTTC | CASSLGRTYGYTF
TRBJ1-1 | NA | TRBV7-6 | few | TGTGCCAGCAGCTTAGCGGCGGGGGCTAGAGCTTTCTTT | CASSLAAGARAFF
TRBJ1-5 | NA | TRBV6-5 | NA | TGTGCCAGCAGACCCGAAAATCAGCCCCAGCATTTT | CASRPENQPQHF
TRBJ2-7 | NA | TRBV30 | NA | TGTGCCTGGAGTCGTCGGGGGACGCTTTCCTACGAGCAGTACTTC | CAWSRRGTLSYEQYF
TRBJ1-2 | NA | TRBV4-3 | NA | TGCGCCAGCAGCCAAGATGGACAGATAAACTATGGCTACACCTTC | CASSQDGQINYGYTF
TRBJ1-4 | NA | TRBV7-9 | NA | TGTGCCAGCAGCTTATTCCAGGGGAATGAAAAACTGTTTTTT | CASSLFQGNEKLFF
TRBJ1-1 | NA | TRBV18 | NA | TGTGCCAGCTCACTCCGGGACGGGAACACTGAAGCTTTCTTT | CASSLRDGNTEAFF
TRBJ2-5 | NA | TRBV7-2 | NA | TGTGCCAGCAGCTTGGCGGGACGACGGGAGGAGACCCAGTACTTC | CASSLAGRREETQYF
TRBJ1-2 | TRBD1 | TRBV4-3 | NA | TGCGCCAGCAGCCAAAGGCAGGGGGACGGTTATGGCTACACCTTC | CASSQRQGDGYGYTF
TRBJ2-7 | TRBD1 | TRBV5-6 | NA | TGTGCCAGCAGCTCCCGGGACAGATCCTACGAGCAGTACTTC | CASSSRDRSYEQYF
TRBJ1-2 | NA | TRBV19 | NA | TGTGCCAGTAGCGCCGCCACCGGGACTCGGCAGGGCTACACCTTC | CASSAATGTRQGYTF
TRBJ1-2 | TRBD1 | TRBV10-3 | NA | TGTGCCAGCAGTTACGACAGGGGAGTTGGTGGCTACACCTTC | CASSYDRGVGGYTF
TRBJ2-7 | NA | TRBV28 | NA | TGTGCCAGCAGAAAACCGGGTAGCTCCTACGAGCAGTACTTC | CASRKPGSSYEQYF
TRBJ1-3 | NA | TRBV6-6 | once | TGTGCCAGCTCAAGGGCGTCAGGAAACACCATATATTTT | CASSRASGNTIYF
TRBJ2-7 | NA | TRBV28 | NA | TGTGCCACTTCAGGGTCACTGAACTACGAGCAGTACTTC | CATSGSLNYEQYF
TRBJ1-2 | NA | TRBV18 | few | TGTGCCAGCTCACACAGGGAAGCTAACTATGGCTACACCTTC | CASSHREANYGYTF
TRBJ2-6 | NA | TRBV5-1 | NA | TGCGCCAGCGGGGCCACGATCAGGGGAAATGGGGCCAACGTCCTGACTTTC | CASGATIRGNGANVLTF
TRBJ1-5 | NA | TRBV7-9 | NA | TGTGCCAGCAGCTTAGTTGGAGAGCCCCAGCATTTT | CASSLVGEPQHF
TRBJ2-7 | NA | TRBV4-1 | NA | TGCGCCAGCAGCCATCAGGTTCTAGCGTACGAGCAGTACTTC | CASSHQVLAYEQYF
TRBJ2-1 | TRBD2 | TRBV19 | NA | TGTGCCAGTAGTCCCCGTACAGCGGGAGTGGGCAATGAGCAGTTCTTC | CASSPRTAGVGNEQFF
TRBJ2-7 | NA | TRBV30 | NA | TGTGCCTGGAGCCCAGGCGGGGCCGGGTCCTACGAGCAGTACTTC | CAWSPGGAGSYEQYF
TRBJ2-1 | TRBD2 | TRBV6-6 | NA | TGTGCCAGCAGTGCTAGCGGTGACGGGGGGAATGAGCAGTTCTTC | CASSASGDGGNEQFF